These T cell receptor beta chains were read from a single sample in a study of T cells in narcolepsy. TCRdb keeps only in-frame clones here, not all; method: immunoSEQ multiplex PCR. The sample yields tens of thousands of clones, around 84% seen once. Sequenced: memory (CD45RA-) CD4+ T cells from blood. Every receptor here comes from a human donor in good health. Each CDR3 is given with its conserved first and last residue. The order of the fields is clone size, D gene, J gene, V gene, CDR3 protein, CDR3 DNA. The D gene is left open where the match is weak. Not every row has a clone size; where given, it reads once, few, many or a size class.

- - TRBJ1-1 TRBV19 CASRTRGSPEAFF TGTGCCAGTCGTACTCGGGGGAGCCCTGAAGCTTTCTTT
- TRBD2 TRBJ2-5 TRBV14 CASSPPAGGVETQYF TGTGCCAGCAGCCCACCGGCGGGGGGGGTTGAGACCCAGTACTTC
once - TRBJ1-5 TRBV7-2 CASSSRGPPHSNQPQHF TGTGCCAGCAGCTCCCGAGGACCACCCCATAGCAATCAGCCCCAGCATTTT
- TRBD2 TRBJ2-2 TRBV10-3 CAISEFPGGYTGELFF TGTGCCATCAGTGAGTTTCCGGGGGGGTACACCGGGGAGCTGTTTTTT
- - TRBJ1-2 TRBV19 CASSIQRGSSGYTF TGTGCCAGTAGTATTCAACGGGGGTCGTCTGGCTACACCTTC
once TRBD1 TRBJ2-2 TRBV6-6 CASSTPQGARTGELFF TGTGCCAGCAGTACTCCCCAGGGGGCGCGGACCGGGGAGCTGTTTTTT
- - TRBJ2-5 TRBV7-6 CASSLLLETQYF TGTGCCAGCAGCTTGCTCCTCGAGACCCAGTACTTC
once - TRBJ2-1 TRBV5-4 CASSLISAGNEQFF TGTGCCAGCAGCTTGATAAGCGCAGGCAATGAGCAGTTCTTC
- - TRBJ1-1 TRBV5-1 CASSLATGSTEAFF TGCGCCAGCAGCTTGGCCACAGGTTCCACTGAAGCTTTCTTT
- TRBD2 TRBJ2-2 TRBV27 CASSYKGLAGGPWTGELFF TGTGCCAGCAGTTACAAGGGACTAGCGGGAGGGCCGTGGACCGGGGAGCTGTTTTTT
- TRBD2 TRBJ2-7 TRBV28 CASSFLAGAEGEQYF TGTGCCAGCAGTTTCTTAGCGGGAGCGGAAGGCGAGCAGTACTTC
- TRBD1 TRBJ1-2 TRBV28 CASSLGDRGRGYTF TGTGCCAGCAGTTTAGGGGACAGGGGACGTGGCTACACCTTC
once - TRBJ1-5 TRBV19 CASSIGRAQPQHF TGTGCCAGTAGTATCGGACGTGCCCAGCCCCAGCATTTT
- TRBD1 TRBJ1-1 TRBV30 CAWRFTGDTEAFF TGTGCCTGGAGGTTCACAGGGGACACTGAAGCTTTCTTT
- - TRBJ2-6 TRBV5-1 CASSLEASGANVLTF TGCGCCAGCAGCTTGGAGGCCTCTGGGGCCAACGTCCTGACTTTC
- - TRBJ1-1 TRBV6-1 CASRAFMNTEAFF TGTGCCAGCAGGGCGTTCATGAACACTGAAGCTTTCTTT
- TRBD1 TRBJ2-5 TRBV30 CAWSPGDREETQYF TGTGCCTGGAGTCCCGGGGACAGGGAAGAGACCCAGTACTTC
- - TRBJ2-7 TRBV9 CASSVGGRVENYEQYF TGTGCCAGCAGCGTAGGGGGCAGGGTAGAGAACTACGAGCAGTACTTC
- - TRBJ2-1 TRBV10-3 CAISGALTAAYNEQFF TGTGCCATCAGTGGCGCCCTTACCGCGGCCTACAATGAGCAGTTCTTC
- - TRBJ2-1 TRBV7-2 CASSLAVSPNYNEQFF TGTGCCAGCAGCTTAGCCGTCTCCCCGAACTACAATGAGCAGTTCTTC
few TRBD2 TRBJ2-2 TRBV27 CASSPQGLAGTPGELFF TGTGCCAGCAGCCCCCAGGGACTAGCGGGAACACCCGGGGAGCTGTTTTTT
- TRBD1 TRBJ1-6 TRBV2 CASSETRTGLNSPLHF TGTGCCAGCAGTGAGACTAGGACAGGTCTAAATTCACCCCTCCACTTT
few TRBD2 TRBJ2-3 TRBV5-4 CASSVGGGRAVTDTQYF TGTGCCAGCAGCGTCGGCGGCGGGAGGGCCGTCACAGATACGCAGTATTTT
- TRBD1 TRBJ2-1 TRBV6-6 CASSPGTESYNEQFF TGTGCCAGCAGTCCCGGGACAGAATCCTACAATGAGCAGTTCTTC
- - TRBJ2-6 TRBV18 CASSPPGGSGANVLTF TGTGCCAGCTCACCACCGGGGGGCTCTGGGGCCAACGTCCTGACTTTC
- - TRBJ2-7 TRBV7-9 CASSLEAGGFYEQYF TGTGCCAGCAGCTTAGAAGCAGGGGGGTTCTACGAGCAGTACTTC
- TRBD1 TRBJ1-1 TRBV19 CASSRGGPNTEAFF TGTGCCAGTAGCCGAGGGGGCCCGAACACTGAAGCTTTCTTT
- TRBD1 TRBJ1-4 TRBV9 CASSGGQGGEKLFF TGTGCCAGCAGCGGAGGACAGGGGGGTGAAAAACTGTTTTTT
- TRBD2 TRBJ2-7 TRBV19 CASMGLAGGPPYEQYF TGTGCCAGTATGGGACTAGCGGGAGGGCCCCCCTACGAGCAGTACTTC
few TRBD1 TRBJ1-5 TRBV7-8 CASSQQTGSNQPQHF TGTGCCAGCAGCCAACAGACAGGGAGCAATCAGCCCCAGCATTTT
- - TRBJ1-4 TRBV19 CASRSRTATNEKLFF TGTGCCAGTAGGAGCCGGACAGCCACTAATGAAAAACTGTTTTTT
- - TRBJ1-1 TRBV14 CASSQDLRSIAEAFF TGTGCCAGCAGCCAAGATCTGCGATCCATCGCTGAAGCTTTCTTT
- TRBD1 TRBJ1-4 TRBV10-2 CASSTGGYEKLFF TGCGCCAGCAGCACAGGGGGATATGAAAAACTGTTTTTT
- - TRBJ1-5 TRBV6-1 CASSEAQPQHF TGTGCCAGCAGTGAAGCTCAGCCCCAGCATTTT
- - TRBJ1-1 TRBV28 CASRGQAEAFF TGTGCCAGCCGGGGGCAGGCTGAAGCTTTCTTT
- TRBD1 TRBJ1-1 TRBV28 CASSTPGGDLLRAFF TGTGCCAGCAGTACCCCAGGGGGCGATCTTTTGAGAGCTTTCTTT
- TRBD1 TRBJ1-1 TRBV19 CASSARSQQGEAFF TGTGCCAGTAGTGCCCGTTCGCAACAGGGGGAAGCTTTCTTT
medium-sized - TRBJ1-1 TRBV12-5 CASSPGRVTEAFF TGTGCTAGTAGCCCCGGCCGGGTGACTGAAGCTTTCTTT
- - TRBJ2-7 TRBV2 CASSEAYEQYF TGTGCCAGCAGTGAAGCCTACGAGCAGTACTTC
- - TRBJ2-5 TRBV5-1 CASSLTAETQYF TGCGCCAGCAGCTTAACTGCAGAGACCCAGTACTTC
- - TRBJ2-3 TRBV5-1 CASSISARMASTDTQYF TGCGCCAGCAGCATCTCGGCTAGAATGGCCAGCACAGATACGCAGTATTTT
- TRBD2 TRBJ2-3 TRBV5-1 CASSLDGGGRDTQYF TGCGCCAGCAGCTTGGACGGGGGAGGGCGAGATACGCAGTATTTT
- - TRBJ2-7 TRBV19 CASSIGRSYEQYF TGTGCCAGTAGTATAGGTCGCTCCTACGAGCAGTACTTC
- - TRBJ1-1 TRBV19 CASRLGQNTEAFF TGTGCCAGTAGGCTCGGGCAGAACACTGAAGCTTTCTTT
- - TRBJ1-3 TRBV5-1 CASSLDSSGNTIYF TGCGCCAGCAGCTTGGACAGCTCTGGAAACACCATATATTTT
- - TRBJ2-5 TRBV7-3 CASSLTTTPGETQYF TGTGCCAGCAGCTTAACGACTACACCGGGGGAGACCCAGTACTTC
- TRBD2 TRBJ2-1 TRBV7-8 CASRLTVGGYNEQFF TGTGCCAGCAGGTTAACAGTGGGAGGGTACAATGAGCAGTTCTTC
- - TRBJ1-2 TRBV5-1 CASSLGGTDGYTF TGCGCCAGCAGCTTAGGTGGGACGGATGGCTACACCTTC
- TRBD1 TRBJ1-6 TRBV2 CASSLDRGISGPLHF TGTGCCAGCAGTCTGGACAGGGGCATATCGGGTCCCCTCCACTTT
- - TRBJ2-7 TRBV28 CASTARYEQYF TGTGCCAGCACCGCCCGGTACGAGCAGTACTTC
- - TRBJ1-1 TRBV11-2 CASSLEGRYTEAFF TGTGCCAGCAGCTTAGAGGGCAGGTACACTGAAGCTTTCTTT